Reported below is one T cell receptor (beta chain). This same CDR3 is encoded by further DNA sequences in the sample. This sample is drawn from a study of blood T cell repertoires in COVID-19. Overall study: The origin of the acute and convalescent COVID-19 samples was the United States, Italy and Spain. Sources were T cells, B-cell-depleted T cells, or PBMCs; the material itself was cDNA or gDNA.

In germline, CDR1 is SGHKS, CDR2 YYEKEE (reference sequence). The length of the CDR3 is 17 residues. Trimming took 4 bases from V and 0 from J; bases not matched to a gene: 9. In the source study's methods: It was from reference gene primer amplification that nucleated cell counts were estimated. TCRdb's table, derived via immunoSEQ multiplex PCR, lists solely in-frame clones and lacks some. Clone size and V and J calls were adopted from that table, with D and trimming inferred from the DNA. The repertoire holds 150,000 to 190,000 clones, with around 84% as singletons. This TCR came from a woman between 45 and 65 years old with acute or convalescent COVID-19. The chain uses TRBV5-5 and TRBJ1-5; 8 bases are shared with TRBD1. Source material: peripheral blood. The CDR3 reads CASSGDRGFYSNQPQHF. In DNA form, the CDR3 reads TGTGCCAGCAGCGGCGACAGGGGCTTTTATAGCAATCAGCCCCAGCATTTT.